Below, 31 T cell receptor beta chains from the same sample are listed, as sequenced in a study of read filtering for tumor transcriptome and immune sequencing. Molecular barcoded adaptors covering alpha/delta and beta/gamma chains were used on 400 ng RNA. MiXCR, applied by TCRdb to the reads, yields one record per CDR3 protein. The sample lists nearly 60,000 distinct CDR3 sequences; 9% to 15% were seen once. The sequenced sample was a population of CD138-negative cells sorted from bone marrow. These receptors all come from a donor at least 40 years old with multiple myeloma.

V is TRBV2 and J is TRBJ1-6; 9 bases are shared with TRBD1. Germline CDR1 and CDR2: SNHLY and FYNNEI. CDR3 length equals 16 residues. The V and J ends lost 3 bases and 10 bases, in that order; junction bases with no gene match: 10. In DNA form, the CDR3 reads TGTGCCAGCAGTGATGAGGACAGGGGACCGAGATCACCCCTCCACTTT. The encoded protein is CASSDEDRGPRSPLHF.

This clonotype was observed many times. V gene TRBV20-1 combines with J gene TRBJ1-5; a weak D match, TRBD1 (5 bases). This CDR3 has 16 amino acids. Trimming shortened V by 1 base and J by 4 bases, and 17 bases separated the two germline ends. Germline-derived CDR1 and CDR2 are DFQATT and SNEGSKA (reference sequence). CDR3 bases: TGCAGTGCTAGAGGGGGGAGGGTAAAGAGTAATCAGCCCCAGCATTTT. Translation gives CSARGGRVKSNQPQHF.

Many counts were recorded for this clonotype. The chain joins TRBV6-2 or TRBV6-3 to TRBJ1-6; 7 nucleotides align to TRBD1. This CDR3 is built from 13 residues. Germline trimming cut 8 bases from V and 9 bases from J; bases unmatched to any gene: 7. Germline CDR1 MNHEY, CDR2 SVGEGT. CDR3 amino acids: CASRDRVVSPLHF. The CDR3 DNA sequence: TGTGCCAGCCGTGACAGGGTGGTTTCACCCCTCCACTTT.

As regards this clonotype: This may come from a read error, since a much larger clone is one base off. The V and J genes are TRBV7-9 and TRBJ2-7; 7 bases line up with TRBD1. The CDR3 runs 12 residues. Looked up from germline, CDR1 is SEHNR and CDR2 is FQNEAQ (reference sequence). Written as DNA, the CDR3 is TGTGCCAGCAGCCCACAGGGGTACGGGCAGTACTTC. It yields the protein CASSPQGYGQYF.

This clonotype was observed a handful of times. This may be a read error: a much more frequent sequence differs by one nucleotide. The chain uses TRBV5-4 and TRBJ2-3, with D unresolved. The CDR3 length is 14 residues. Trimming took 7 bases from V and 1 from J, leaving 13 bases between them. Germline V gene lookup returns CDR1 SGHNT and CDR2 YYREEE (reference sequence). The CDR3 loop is CASGLYGGTDTQYF. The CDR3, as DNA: TGTGCCAGCGGTCTCTATGGTGGCACAGATACGCAGTATTTT.

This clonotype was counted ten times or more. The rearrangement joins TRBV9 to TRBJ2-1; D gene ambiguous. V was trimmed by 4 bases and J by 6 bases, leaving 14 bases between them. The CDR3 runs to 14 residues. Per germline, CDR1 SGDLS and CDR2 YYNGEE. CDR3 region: CASSPETSANEQFF. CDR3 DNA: TGTGCCAGCAGCCCCGAGACCAGCGCCAATGAGCAGTTCTTC.

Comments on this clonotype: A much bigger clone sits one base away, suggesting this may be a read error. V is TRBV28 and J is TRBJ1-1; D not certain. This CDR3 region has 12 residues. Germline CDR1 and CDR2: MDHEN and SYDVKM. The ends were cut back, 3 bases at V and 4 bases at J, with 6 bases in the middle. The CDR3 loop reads CASSFVSTEAFF. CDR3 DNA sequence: TGTGCCAGCAGTTTCGTTAGCACTGAAGCTTTCTTT. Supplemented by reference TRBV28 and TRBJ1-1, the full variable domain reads DVKVTQSSRYLVKRTGEKVFLECVQDMDHENMFWYRQDPGLGLRLIYFSYDVKMKEKGDIPEGYSVSREKKERFSLILESASTNQTSMYLCASSFVSTEAFFGQGTRLTVV.

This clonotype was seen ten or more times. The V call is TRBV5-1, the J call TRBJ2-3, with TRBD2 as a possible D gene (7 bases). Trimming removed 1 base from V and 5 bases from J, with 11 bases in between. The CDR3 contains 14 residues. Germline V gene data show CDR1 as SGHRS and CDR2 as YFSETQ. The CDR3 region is CASSLTGGEDTQYF. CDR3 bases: TGCGCCAGCAGCTTGACGGGGGGCGAAGATACGCAGTATTTT.

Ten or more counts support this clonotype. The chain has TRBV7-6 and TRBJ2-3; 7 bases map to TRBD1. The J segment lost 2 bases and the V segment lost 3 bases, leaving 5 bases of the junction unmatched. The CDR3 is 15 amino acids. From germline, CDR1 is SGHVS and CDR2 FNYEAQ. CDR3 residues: CASSFGQATTDTQYF. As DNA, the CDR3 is TGTGCCAGCAGCTTCGGACAGGCGACCACAGATACGCAGTATTTT.

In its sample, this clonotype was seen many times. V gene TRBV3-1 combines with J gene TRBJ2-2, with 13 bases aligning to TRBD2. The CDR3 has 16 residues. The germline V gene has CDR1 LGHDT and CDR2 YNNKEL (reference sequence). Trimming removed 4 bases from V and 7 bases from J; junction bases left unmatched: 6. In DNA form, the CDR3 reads TGTGCCAGCAGCCCTGGGACTAGCGGGGCGCTCGGGGAGCTGTTTTTT. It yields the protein CASSPGTSGALGELFF.

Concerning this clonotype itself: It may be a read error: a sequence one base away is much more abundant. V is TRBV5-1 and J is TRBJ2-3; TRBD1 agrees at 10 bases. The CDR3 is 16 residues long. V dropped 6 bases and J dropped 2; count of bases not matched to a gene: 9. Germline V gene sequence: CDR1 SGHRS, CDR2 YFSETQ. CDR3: CASIAGQGSPTDTQYF. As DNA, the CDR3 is TGCGCCAGCATCGCGGGACAGGGGTCCCCCACAGATACGCAGTATTTT. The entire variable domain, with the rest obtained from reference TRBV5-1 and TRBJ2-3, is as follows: KAGVTQTPRYLIKTRGQQVTLSCSPISGHRSVSWYQQTPGQGLQFLFEYFSETQRNKGNFPGRFSGRQFSNSRSEMNVSTLELGDSALYLCASIAGQGSPTDTQYFGPGTRLTVL.

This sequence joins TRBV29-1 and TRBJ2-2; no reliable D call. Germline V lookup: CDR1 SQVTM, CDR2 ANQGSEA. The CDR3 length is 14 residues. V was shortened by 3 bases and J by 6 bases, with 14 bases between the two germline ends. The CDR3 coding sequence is TGCAGCGTTGATTTCCTCTCGAGTCCCGGGGAGCTGTTTTTT. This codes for CSVDFLSSPGELFF.

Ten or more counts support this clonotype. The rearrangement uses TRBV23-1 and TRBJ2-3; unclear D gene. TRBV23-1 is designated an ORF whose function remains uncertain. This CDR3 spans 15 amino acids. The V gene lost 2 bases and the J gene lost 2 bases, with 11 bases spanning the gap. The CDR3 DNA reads TGCGCCAGCAGTCAACCCCGGTTCCCCACAGATACGCAGTATTTT. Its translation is CASSQPRFPTDTQYF.

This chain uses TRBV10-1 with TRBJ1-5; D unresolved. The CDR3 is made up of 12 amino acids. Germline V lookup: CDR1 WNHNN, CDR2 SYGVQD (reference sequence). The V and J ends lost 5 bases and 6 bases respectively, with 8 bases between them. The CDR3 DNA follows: TGCGCCAGCAGTACGAGTAGTCAGCCCCAGCATTTT. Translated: CASSTSSQPQHF.

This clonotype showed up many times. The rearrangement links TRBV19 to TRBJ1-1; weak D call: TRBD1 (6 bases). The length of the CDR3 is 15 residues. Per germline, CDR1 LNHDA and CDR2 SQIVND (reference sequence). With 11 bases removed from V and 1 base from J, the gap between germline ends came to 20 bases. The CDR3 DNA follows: TGTGCCTCCGTAGAGGACAGAAGGGGGAACACTGAAGCTTTCTTT. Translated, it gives CASVEDRRGNTEAFF.

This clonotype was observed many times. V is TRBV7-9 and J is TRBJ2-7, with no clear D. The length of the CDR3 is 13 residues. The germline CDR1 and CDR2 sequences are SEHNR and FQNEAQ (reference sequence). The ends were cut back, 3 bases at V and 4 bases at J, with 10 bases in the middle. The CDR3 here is CASSFSVGYEQYF. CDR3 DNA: TGTGCCAGCAGCTTTAGTGTTGGGTACGAGCAGTACTTC.

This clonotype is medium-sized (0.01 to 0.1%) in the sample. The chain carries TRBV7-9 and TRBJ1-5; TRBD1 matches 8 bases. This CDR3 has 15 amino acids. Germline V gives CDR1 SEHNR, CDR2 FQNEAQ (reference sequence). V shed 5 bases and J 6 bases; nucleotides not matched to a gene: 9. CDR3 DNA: TGTGCCAGCAGCACCGCAGGACAGGGCTCTCAGCCCCAGCATTTT. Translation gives CASSTAGQGSQPQHF.

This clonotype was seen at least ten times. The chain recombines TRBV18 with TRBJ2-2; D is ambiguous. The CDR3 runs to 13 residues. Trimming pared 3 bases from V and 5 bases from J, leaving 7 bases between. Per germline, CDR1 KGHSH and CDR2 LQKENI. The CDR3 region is CASSPTTTGELFF. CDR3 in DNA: TGTGCCAGCTCACCCACTACAACCGGGGAGCTGTTTTTT.

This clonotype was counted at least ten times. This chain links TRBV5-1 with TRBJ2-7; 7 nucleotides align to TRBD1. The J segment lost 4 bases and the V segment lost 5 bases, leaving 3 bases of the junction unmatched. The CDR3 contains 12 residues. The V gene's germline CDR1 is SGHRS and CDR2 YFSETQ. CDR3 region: CASSRDRYEQYF. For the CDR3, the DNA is TGCGCCAGCAGTAGGGACAGATACGAGCAGTACTTC.

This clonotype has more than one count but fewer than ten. This CDR3 reads CAGSLALGGSTDTQYF. The CDR3 DNA follows: TGTGCTGGCAGCTTAGCGTTAGGGGGGAGCACAGATACGCAGTATTTT. The chain carries TRBV7-6 and TRBJ2-3, with D possibly called TRBD1 or TRBD2 (6 bases each). CDR1 SGHVS and CDR2 FNYEAQ come from the germline V gene. This CDR3 spans 16 amino acids.

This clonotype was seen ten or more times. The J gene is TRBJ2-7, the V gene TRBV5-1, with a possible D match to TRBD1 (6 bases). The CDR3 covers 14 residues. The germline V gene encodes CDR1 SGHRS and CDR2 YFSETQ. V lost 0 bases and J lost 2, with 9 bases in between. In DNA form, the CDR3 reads TGCGCCAGCAGCTTGGAACAGGGCCCCTACGAGCAGTACTTC. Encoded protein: CASSLEQGPYEQYF.

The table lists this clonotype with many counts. CDR3 amino acids: CASSQARLAGTPYEQYF. The CDR3 nucleotides read TGTGCCAGCAGCCAAGCAAGGCTAGCGGGGACCCCCTACGAGCAGTACTTC. The gene calls are TRBV3-1 and TRBJ2-7; 9 bases are a match to TRBD2. There are 17 residues in the CDR3. With 1 base clipped from V and 2 bases from J, the junction kept 9 bases outside the gene matches. In germline, CDR1 is LGHDT, CDR2 YNNKEL (reference sequence).

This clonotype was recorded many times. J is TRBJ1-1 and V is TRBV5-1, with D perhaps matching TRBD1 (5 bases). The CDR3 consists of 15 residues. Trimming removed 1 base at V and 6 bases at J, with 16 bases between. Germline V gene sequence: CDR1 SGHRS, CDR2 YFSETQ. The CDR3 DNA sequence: TGCGCCAGCAGCTTGTTCGCAGGGAGGTATCCTGAAGCTTTCTTT. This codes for CASSLFAGRYPEAFF. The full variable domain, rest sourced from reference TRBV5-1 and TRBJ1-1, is KAGVTQTPRYLIKTRGQQVTLSCSPISGHRSVSWYQQTPGQGLQFLFEYFSETQRNKGNFPGRFSGRQFSNSRSEMNVSTLELGDSALYLCASSLFAGRYPEAFFGQGTRLTVV.

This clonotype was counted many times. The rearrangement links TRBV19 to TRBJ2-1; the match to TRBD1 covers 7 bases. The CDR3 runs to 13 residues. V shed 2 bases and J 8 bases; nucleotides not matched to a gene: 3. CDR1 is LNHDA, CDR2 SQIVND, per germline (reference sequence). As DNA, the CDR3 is TGTGCCAGTAGTATAACAGGGGCAGATGAGCAGTTCTTC. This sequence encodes CASSITGADEQFF.

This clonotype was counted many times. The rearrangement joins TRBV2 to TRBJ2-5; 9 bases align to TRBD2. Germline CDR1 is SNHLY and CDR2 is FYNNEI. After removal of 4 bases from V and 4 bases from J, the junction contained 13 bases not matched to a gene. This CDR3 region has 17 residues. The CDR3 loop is CASSARGGSGGSETQYF. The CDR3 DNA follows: TGTGCCAGCAGTGCTAGGGGAGGTAGCGGGGGATCAGAGACCCAGTACTTC.

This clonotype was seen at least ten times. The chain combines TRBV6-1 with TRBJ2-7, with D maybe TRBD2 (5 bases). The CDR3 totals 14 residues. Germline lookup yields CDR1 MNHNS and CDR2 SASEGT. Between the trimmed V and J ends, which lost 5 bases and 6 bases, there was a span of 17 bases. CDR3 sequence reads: CASSPKGLASEQYF. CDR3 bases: TGTGCCAGCAGTCCAAAAGGGCTAGCTAGCGAGCAGTACTTC.

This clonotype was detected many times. CDR3 in DNA: TGTGCCAGCAGCCCCGGTCGGGGGAGGACTGAAGCTTTCTTT. This codes for CASSPGRGRTEAFF. J is TRBJ1-1 and V is TRBV14; a possible D gene is TRBD1 (5 bases). Trimming shortened V by 4 bases and J by 5 bases, and 14 bases separated the two germline ends. CDR3 length equals 14 residues. Germline V CDR1 and CDR2: SGHDN, FVKESK.

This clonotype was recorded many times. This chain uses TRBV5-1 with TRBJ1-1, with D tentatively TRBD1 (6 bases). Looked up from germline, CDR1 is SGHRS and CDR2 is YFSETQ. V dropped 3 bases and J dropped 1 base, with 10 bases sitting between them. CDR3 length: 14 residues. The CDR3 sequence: CASSSAGANTEAFF. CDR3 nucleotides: TGCGCCAGCAGCTCCGCGGGGGCGAACACTGAAGCTTTCTTT.

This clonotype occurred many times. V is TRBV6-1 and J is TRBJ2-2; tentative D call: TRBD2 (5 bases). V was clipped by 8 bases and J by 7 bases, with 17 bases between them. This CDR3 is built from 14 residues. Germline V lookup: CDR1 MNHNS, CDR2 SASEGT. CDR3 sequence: CASRLISGVGELFF. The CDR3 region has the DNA TGTGCCAGCCGTCTTATTTCCGGGGTCGGGGAGCTGTTTTTT.

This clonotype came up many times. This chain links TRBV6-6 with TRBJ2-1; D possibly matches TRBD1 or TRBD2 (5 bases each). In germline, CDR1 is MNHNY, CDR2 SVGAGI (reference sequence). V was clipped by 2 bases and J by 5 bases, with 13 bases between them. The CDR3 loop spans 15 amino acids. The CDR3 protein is CASSYVGTVDNEQFF. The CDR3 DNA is TGTGCCAGCAGTTACGTGGGGACGGTTGACAATGAGCAGTTCTTC.

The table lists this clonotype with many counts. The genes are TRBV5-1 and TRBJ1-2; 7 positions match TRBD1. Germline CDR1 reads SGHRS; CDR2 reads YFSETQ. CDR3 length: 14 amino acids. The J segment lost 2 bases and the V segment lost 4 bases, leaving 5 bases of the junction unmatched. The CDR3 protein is CASSQGQWNYGYTF. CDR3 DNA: TGCGCCAGCAGCCAGGGACAGTGGAACTATGGCTACACCTTC.